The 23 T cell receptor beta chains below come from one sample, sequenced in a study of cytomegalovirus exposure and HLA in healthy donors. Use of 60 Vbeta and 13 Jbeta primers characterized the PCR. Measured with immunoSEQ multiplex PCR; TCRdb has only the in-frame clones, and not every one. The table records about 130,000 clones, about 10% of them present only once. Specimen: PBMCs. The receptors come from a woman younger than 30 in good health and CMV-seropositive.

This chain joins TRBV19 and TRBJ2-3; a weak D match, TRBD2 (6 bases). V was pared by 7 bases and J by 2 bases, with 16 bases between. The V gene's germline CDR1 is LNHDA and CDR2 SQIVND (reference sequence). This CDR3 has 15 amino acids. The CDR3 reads CASTRGGIFTDTQYF. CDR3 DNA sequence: TGTGCCAGTACGCGGGGCGGGATATTCACAGATACGCAGTATTTT. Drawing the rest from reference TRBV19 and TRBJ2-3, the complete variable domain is DGGITQSPKYLFRKEGQNVTLSCEQNLNHDAMYWYRQDPGQGLRLIYYSQIVNDFQKGDIAEGYSVSREKKESFPLTVTSAQKNPTAFYLCASTRGGIFTDTQYFGPGTRLTVL.

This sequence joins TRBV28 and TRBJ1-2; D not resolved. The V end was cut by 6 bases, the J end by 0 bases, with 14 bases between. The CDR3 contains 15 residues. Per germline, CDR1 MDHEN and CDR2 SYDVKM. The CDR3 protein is CASSWGRGANYGYTF. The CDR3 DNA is TGTGCCAGCAGCTGGGGTCGCGGGGCTAACTATGGCTACACCTTC.

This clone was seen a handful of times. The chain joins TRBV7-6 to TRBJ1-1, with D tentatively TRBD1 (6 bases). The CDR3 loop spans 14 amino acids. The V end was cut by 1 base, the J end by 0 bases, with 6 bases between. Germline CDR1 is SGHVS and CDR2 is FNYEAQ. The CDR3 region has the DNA TGTGCCAGCAGCTTAGGACAGGTGAACACTGAAGCTTTCTTT. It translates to CASSLGQVNTEAFF.

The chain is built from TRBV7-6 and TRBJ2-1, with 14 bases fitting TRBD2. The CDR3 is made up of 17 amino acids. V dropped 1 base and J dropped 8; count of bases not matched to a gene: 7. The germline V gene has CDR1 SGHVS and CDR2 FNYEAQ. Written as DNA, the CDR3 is TGTGCCAGCAGCTTAGAGACCCCGGGACTAGCGGGAGATGAGCAGTTCTTC. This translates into CASSLETPGLAGDEQFF.

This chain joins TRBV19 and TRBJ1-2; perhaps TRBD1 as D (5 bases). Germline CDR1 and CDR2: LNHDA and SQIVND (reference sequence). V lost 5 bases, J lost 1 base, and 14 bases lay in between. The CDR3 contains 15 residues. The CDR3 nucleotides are TGTGCCAGTAGTCTGATAGGACAAGATAACTATGGCTACACCTTC. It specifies CASSLIGQDNYGYTF.

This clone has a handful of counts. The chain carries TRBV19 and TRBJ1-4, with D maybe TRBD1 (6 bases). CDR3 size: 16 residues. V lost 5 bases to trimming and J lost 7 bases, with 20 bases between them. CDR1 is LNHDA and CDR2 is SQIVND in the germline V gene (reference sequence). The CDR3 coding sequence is TGTGCCAGTAGTCCCCGGCCCCAGGGGCTTGGTGAAAAACTGTTTTTT. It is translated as CASSPRPQGLGEKLFF.

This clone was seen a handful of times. The CDR3 spells CASSLGGWVDDYGYTF. CDR3 nucleotides: TGTGCCAGCAGCTTAGGAGGGTGGGTCGATGACTATGGCTACACCTTC. The gene calls are TRBV7-2 and TRBJ1-2; no reliable D call. Germline V lookup: CDR1 SGHTA, CDR2 FQGNSA. Trimming left V 1 base short and J 3 bases short, with 15 bases between. The CDR3 contains 16 residues.

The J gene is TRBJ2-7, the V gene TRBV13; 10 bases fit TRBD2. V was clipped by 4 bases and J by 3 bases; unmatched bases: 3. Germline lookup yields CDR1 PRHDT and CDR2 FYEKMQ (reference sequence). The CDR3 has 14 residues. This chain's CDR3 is CASSSGLADYEQYF. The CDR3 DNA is TGTGCCAGCAGCTCCGGACTAGCGGACTACGAGCAGTACTTC.

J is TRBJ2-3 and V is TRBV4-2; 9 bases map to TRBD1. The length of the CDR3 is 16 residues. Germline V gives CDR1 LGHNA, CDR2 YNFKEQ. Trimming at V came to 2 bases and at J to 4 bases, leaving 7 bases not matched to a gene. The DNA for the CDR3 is TGTGCCAGCAGCCAACGCCGGGACAGGGTGGCAGATACGCAGTATTTT. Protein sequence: CASSQRRDRVADTQYF.

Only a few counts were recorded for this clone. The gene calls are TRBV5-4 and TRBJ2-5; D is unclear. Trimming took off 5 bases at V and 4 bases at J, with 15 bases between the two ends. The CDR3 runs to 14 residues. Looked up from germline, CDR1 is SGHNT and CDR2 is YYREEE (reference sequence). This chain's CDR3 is CASRPSGSGETQYF. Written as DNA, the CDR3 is TGTGCCAGCAGACCCTCCGGTAGTGGAGAGACCCAGTACTTC. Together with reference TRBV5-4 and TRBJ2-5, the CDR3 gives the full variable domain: ETGVTQSPTHLIKTRGQQVTLRCSSQSGHNTVSWYQQALGQGPQFIFQYYREEENGRGNFPPRFSGLQFPNYSSELNVNALELDDSALYLCASRPSGSGETQYFGPGTRLLVL.

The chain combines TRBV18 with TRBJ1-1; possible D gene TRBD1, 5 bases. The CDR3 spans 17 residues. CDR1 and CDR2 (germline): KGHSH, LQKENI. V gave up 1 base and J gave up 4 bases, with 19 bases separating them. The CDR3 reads CASSPLPGHRYSTEAFF. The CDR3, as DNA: TGTGCCAGCTCACCACTCCCAGGACACCGTTATAGCACTGAAGCTTTCTTT.

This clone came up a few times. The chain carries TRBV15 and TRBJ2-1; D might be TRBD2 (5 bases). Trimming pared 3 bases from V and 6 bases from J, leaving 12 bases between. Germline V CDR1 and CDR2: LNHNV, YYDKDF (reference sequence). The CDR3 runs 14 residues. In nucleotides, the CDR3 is TGTGCCACCAGCAGTTCTCAAGAGGGCAATGAGCAGTTCTTC. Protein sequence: CATSSSQEGNEQFF.

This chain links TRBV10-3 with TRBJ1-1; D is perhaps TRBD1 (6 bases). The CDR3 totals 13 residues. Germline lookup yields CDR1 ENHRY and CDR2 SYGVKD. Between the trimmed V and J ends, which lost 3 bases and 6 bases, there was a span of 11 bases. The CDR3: CAISDGDTPEAFF. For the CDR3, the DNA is TGTGCCATCAGTGACGGGGACACGCCTGAAGCTTTCTTT.

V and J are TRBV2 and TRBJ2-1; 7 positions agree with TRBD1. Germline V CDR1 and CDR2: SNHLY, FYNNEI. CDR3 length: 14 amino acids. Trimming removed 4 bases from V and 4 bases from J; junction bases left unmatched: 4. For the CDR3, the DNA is TGTGCCAGCAGTGCCGGACAGGCATACAATGAGCAGTTCTTC. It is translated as CASSAGQAYNEQFF.

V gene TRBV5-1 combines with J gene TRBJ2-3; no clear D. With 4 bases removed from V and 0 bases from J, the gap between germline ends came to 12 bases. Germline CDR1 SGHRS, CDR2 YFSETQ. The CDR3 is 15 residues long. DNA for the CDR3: TGCGCCAGCAGCCTACTACTGACTAGCACAGATACGCAGTATTTT. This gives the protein CASSLLLTSTDTQYF.

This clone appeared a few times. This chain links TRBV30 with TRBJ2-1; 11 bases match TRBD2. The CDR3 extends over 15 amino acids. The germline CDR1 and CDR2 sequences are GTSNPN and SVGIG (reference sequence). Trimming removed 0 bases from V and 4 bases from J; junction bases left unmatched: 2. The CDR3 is CAWSVGLAGYNEQFF. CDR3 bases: TGTGCCTGGAGTGTAGGACTAGCGGGTTACAATGAGCAGTTCTTC.

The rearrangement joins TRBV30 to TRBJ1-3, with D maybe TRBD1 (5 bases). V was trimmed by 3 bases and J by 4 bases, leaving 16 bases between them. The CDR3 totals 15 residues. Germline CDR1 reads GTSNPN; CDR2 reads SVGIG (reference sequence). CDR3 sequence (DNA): TGTGCCTGGAGCCACGGGGGTCTTTGGGGAAACACCATATATTTT. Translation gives CAWSHGGLWGNTIYF. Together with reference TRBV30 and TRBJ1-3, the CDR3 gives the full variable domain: SQTIHQWPATLVQPVGSPLSLECTVEGTSNPNLYWYRQAAGRGLQLLFYSVGIGQISSEVPQNLSASRPQDRQFILSSKKLLLSDSGFYLCAWSHGGLWGNTIYFGEGSWLTVV.

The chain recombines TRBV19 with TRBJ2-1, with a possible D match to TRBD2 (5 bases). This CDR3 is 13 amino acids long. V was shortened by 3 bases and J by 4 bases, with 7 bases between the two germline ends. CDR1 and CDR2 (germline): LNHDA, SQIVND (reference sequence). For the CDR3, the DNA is TGTGCCAGTAGTATCCAGCGGTACAATGAGCAGTTCTTC. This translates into CASSIQRYNEQFF.

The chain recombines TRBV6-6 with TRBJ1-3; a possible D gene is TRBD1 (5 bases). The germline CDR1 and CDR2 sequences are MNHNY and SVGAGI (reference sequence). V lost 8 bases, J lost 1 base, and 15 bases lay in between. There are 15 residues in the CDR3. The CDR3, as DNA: TGTGCCAGCCGGGGGAGTTTTGAGTCTGGAAACACCATATATTTT. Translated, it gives CASRGSFESGNTIYF.

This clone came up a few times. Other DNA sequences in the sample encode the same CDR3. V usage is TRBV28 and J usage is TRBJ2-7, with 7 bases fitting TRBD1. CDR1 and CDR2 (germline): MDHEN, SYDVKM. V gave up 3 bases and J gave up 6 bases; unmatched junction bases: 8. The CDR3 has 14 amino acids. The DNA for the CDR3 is TGTGCCAGCAGTTTCCCCACGACAGGGCCCGAGCAGTACTTC. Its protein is CASSFPTTGPEQYF.

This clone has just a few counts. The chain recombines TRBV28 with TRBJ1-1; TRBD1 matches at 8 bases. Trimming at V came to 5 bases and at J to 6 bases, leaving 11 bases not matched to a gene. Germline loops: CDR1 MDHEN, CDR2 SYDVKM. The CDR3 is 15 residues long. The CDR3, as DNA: TGTGCCAGCAGTCTTCTCGGGACAGGTAGTTCTGAAGCTTTCTTT. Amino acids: CASSLLGTGSSEAFF.

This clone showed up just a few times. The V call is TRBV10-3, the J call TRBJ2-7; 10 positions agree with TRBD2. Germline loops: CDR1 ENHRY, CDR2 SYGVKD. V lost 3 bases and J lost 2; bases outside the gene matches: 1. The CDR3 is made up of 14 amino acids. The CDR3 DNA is TGTGCCATCAGTGAAGCGGGAGGGCCCTACGAGCAGTACTTC. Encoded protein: CAISEAGGPYEQYF.

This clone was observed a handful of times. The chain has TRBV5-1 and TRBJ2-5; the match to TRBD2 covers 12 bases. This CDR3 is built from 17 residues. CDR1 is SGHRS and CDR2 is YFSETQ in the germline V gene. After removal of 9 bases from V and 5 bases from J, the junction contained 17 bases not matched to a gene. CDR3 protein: CATSLTSGSPEGETQYF. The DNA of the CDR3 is TGCGCCACCTCTCTGACTAGCGGGAGCCCGGAGGGGGAGACCCAGTACTTC.